These T cell receptor beta chains were read from a single sample in a study of blood T cell repertoires in COVID-19. Sequenced by immunoSEQ multiplex PCR; TCRdb stores in-frame clones only, minus some. The sample yields 250,000 to 300,000 clones, roughly 91% seen once. The sequenced sample consisted of PBMCs or T cells enriched from blood (not recorded which). These TCRs come from a woman aged 60-75 years in a cohort exposed to, infected with or recovered from COVID-19 (not recorded which). Each CDR3 is given with its conserved first and last residue. The order of the fields is V gene, clone size, J gene, D gene, CDR3 protein, CDR3 DNA. D genes are given only for firm matches. The size entry is marked missing in some rows and otherwise reads once, few, many or a size class.

TRBV7-2,-,TRBJ2-3,TRBD2,CASSLFTSGIRDTQYF,TGTGCCAGCAGCTTATTTACTAGCGGCATCCGGGATACGCAGTATTTT
TRBV24-1,-,TRBJ1-2,TRBD1,CATDRTGVGFGYTF,TGTGCCACAGACCGGACAGGGGTAGGTTTTGGCTACACCTTC
TRBV18,once,TRBJ1-1,TRBD1,CASSPRGLGNTEAFF,TGTGCCAGCTCACCTAGGGGGCTAGGGAACACTGAAGCTTTCTTT
TRBV4-3,-,TRBJ2-2,-,CASSPWPYGDGELFF,TGCGCCAGCAGCCCCTGGCCCTACGGGGACGGGGAGCTGTTTTTT
TRBV5-1,-,TRBJ2-1,TRBD2,CASSPWTSGAYNEQFF,TGCGCCAGCAGCCCGTGGACTAGCGGAGCGTACAATGAGCAGTTCTTC
TRBV20-1,-,TRBJ2-7,-,CSASPGYEQYF,TGCAGTGCTAGCCCCGGGTACGAGCAGTACTTC
TRBV18,-,TRBJ2-7,TRBD1,CASSYGQDVSYEQYF,TGTGCCAGCTCTTACGGACAGGATGTCTCCTACGAGCAGTACTTC
TRBV6-5,-,TRBJ1-2,TRBD1,CASSYEGAYGYTF,TGTGCCAGCAGTTACGAGGGGGCCTATGGCTACACCTTC
TRBV6-1,-,TRBJ2-3,TRBD2,CASSEFGGSAEDTQYF,TGTGCCAGCAGTGAATTCGGCGGGAGTGCGGAAGATACGCAGTATTTT
TRBV24-1,-,TRBJ2-3,-,CATSGQDTQYF,TGTGCCACCAGTGGACAAGATACGCAGTATTTT
TRBV3-1/TRBV3-2,-,TRBJ1-5,TRBD1,CASSKDRGDSNQPQHF,TGTGCCAGCAGCAAAGACAGGGGGGATAGCAATCAGCCCCAGCATTTT
TRBV9,-,TRBJ2-7,TRBD2,CASSALAGGSYEQYF,TGTGCCAGCAGCGCCCTAGCGGGAGGATCCTACGAGCAGTACTTC
TRBV2,-,TRBJ2-3,-,CASNSGTTYTDTQYF,TGTGCCAGCAATAGCGGAACCACCTACACAGATACGCAGTATTTT
TRBV24-1,-,TRBJ2-2,TRBD1,CATSDLTGTDTGELFF,TGTGCCACCAGTGATTTGACTGGGACAGACACCGGGGAGCTGTTTTTT
TRBV19,-,TRBJ2-1,TRBD2,CASKMGGNSYNEQFF,TGTGCCAGTAAGATGGGGGGGAACTCCTACAATGAGCAGTTCTTC
TRBV27,-,TRBJ1-6,TRBD1,CASSFGRGWTNSPLHF,TGTGCCAGCAGTTTCGGCAGGGGGTGGACTAATTCACCCCTCCACTTT
TRBV2,-,TRBJ2-7,-,CASYKDSSYEQYF,TGTGCCAGCTACAAAGACAGCTCCTACGAGCAGTACTTC
TRBV4-1,-,TRBJ1-4,-,CASSQQQARQNEKLFF,TGCGCCAGCAGCCAACAACAGGCGAGACAGAATGAAAAACTGTTTTTT
TRBV20-1,-,TRBJ2-7,TRBD1,CSAHRGYEQYF,TGCAGTGCCCACAGGGGGTACGAGCAGTACTTC
TRBV7-9,-,TRBJ2-7,TRBD2,CASSLGGDEQYF,TGTGCCAGCAGCTTGGGAGGGGACGAGCAGTACTTC